This TCR beta chain was sequenced for a study of T cells in Graves' hyperthyroidism and ophthalmopathy. The study's findings and limits: From stable hyperthyroidism, ophthalmopathy was separated by a 13 V-J model. Most thyroid clonotypes expanded above 0.001 appeared in blood too.

The CDR3 runs to 14 residues. Trimming removed 3 bases from V and 1 base from J, with 8 bases in between. The germline CDR1 and CDR2 sequences are MGHDK and SYGVNS. Comments on this clonotype: What it recognizes is unknown.

RNA transcripts gave rise to amplified TCR beta CDR3 regions. In the first-round RT-PCR of the TCR CDR3, the HTBI primer set was used. TCRdb re-called the multiplex PCR reads through MiXCR, storing one row per CDR3 protein. The sample records under 300,000 distinct CDR3 sequences, about 13% being singletons. Graves' hyperthyroidism without ophthalmopathy progression within 18 months was termed stable. These patients, aged 18 to 65, had recently diagnosed hyperthyroidism lasting under 2 months. The origin of this receptor is a middle-aged woman with Graves' hyperthyroidism. The chain uses TRBV25-1 and TRBJ2-3; D gene unclear. Material for sequencing was blood. In DNA, the CDR3 is TGTGCCAGCAGTGACAGTAGGGGCACAGATACGCAGTATTTT. This codes for CASSDSRGTDTQYF.